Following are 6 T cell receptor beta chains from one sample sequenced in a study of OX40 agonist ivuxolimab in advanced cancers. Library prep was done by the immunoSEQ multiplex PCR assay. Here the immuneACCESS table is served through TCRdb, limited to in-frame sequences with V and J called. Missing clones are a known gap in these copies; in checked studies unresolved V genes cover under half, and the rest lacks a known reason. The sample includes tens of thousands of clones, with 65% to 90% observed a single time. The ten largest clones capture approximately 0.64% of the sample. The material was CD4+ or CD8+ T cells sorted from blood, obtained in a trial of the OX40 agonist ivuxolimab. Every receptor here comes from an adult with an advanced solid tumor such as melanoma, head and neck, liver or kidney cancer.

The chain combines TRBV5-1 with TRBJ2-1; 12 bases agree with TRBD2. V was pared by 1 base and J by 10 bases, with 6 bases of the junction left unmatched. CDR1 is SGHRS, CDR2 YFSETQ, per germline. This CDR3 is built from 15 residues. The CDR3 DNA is TGCGCCAGCAGCTTGTTCGCTAGCGGGAGGGTGGAGCAGTTCTTC. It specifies CASSLFASGRVEQFF.

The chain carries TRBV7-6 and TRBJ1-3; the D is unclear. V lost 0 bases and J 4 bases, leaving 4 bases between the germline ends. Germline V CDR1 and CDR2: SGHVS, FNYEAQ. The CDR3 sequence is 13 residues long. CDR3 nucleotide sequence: TGTGCCAGCAGCTTAGCGGTGGGAAACACCATATATTTT. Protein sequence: CASSLAVGNTIYF. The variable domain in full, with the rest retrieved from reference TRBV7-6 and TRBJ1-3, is GAGVSQSPRYKVTKRGQDVALRCDPISGHVSLYWYRQALGQGPEFLTYFNYEAQQDKSGLPNDRFSAERPEGSISTLTIQRTEQRDSAMYRCASSLAVGNTIYFGEGSWLTVV.

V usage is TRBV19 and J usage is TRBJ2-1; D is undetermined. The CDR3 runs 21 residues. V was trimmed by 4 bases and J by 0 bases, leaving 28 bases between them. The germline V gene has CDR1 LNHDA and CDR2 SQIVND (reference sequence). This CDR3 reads CASSTQSPLMAALTSYNEQFF. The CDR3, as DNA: TGTGCCAGTAGTACCCAATCTCCCCTGATGGCGGCTTTAACCTCCTACAATGAGCAGTTCTTC.

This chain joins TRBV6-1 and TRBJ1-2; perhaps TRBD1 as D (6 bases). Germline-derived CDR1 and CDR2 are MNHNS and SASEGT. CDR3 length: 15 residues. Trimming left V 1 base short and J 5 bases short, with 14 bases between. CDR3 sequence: CASSEGGARGYGYTF. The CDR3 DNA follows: TGTGCCAGCAGTGAAGGTGGGGCCAGGGGATATGGCTACACCTTC.

The CDR3 spells CARTGTGGNQPQHF. In DNA form, the CDR3 reads TGTGCCAGAACCGGGACAGGGGGGAATCAGCCCCAGCATTTT. J is TRBJ1-5 and V is TRBV9, with 11 bases fitting TRBD1. J was trimmed by 4 bases and V by 8 bases; bases with no gene match: 5. The CDR3 runs 14 residues. Germline values: CDR1 SGDLS, CDR2 YYNGEE.

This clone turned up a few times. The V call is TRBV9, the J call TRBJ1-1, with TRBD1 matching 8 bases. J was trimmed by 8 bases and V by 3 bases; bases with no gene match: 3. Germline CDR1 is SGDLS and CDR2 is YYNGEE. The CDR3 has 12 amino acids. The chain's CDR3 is CASSGYRGEAFF. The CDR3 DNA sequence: TGTGCCAGCAGCGGATACAGGGGGGAAGCTTTCTTT.